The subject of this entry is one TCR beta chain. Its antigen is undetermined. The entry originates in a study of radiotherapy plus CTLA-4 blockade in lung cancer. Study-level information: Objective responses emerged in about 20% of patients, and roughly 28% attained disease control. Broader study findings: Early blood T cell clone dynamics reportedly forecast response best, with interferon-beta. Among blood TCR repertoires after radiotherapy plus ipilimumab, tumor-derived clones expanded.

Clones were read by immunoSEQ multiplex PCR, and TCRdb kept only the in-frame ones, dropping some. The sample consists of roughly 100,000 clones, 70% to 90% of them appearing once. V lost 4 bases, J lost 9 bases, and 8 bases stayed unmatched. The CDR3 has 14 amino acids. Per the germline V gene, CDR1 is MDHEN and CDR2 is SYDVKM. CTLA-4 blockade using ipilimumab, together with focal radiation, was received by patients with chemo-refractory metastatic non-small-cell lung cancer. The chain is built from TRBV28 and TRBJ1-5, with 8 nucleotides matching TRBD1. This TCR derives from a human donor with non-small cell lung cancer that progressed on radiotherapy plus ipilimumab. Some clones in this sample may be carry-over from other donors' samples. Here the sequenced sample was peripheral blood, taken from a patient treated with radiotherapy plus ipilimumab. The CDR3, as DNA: TGTGCCAGCAGTTCCGGACAGGGAGGGCGGCCCCAGCATTTT. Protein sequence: CASSSGQGGRPQHF.